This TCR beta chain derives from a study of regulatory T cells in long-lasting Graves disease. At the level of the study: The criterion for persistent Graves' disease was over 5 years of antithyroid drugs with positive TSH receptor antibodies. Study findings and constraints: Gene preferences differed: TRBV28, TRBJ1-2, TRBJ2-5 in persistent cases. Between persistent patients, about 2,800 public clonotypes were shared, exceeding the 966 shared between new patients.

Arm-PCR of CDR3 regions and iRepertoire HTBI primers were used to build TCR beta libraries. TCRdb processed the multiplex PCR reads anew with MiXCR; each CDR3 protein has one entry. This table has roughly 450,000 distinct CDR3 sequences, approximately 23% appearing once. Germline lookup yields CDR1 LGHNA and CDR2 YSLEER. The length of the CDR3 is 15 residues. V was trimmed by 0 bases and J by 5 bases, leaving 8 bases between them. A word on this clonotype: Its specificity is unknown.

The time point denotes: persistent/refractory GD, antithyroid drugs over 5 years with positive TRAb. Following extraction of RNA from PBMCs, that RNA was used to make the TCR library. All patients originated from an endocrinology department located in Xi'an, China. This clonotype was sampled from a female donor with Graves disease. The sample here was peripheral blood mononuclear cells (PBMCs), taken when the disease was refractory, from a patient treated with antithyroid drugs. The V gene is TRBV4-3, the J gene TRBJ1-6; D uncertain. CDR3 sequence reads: CASSQDFRDNSPLHF. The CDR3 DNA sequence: TGCGCCAGCAGCCAAGATTTTAGGGATAATTCACCCCTCCACTTT.